This passage covers 22 T cell receptor beta chains from one sample sequenced in a study of T-cell memory formation after mild COVID-19. Each CDR3 protein is one row after TCRdb ran MiXCR on the 5' RACE reads. The profile shows 250,000 to 300,000 distinct CDR3 sequences, around 16% of them singletons. The sequenced sample was PBMCs or a T cell subset sorted from them (not recorded which). These receptors were taken from a young man who had mild COVID-19 (a few samples of this study predate the infection). Cell type and time point are not known.

This clonotype appeared once. The V gene is TRBV18, the J gene TRBJ2-2; D may be TRBD1 (5 bases). Germline lookup yields CDR1 KGHSH and CDR2 LQKENI. The V end lost 1 base, the J end lost 1 base, and 16 bases lay between the germline ends. The CDR3 contains 18 residues. CDR3 sequence: CASSPLNYRTLNTGELFF. The CDR3 DNA follows: TGTGCCAGCTCACCACTCAACTATAGGACACTGAACACCGGGGAGCTGTTTTTT.

This rearrangement joins TRBV7-9 to TRBJ2-3, with 7 bases matching TRBD1. The CDR3 is made up of 15 amino acids. CDR1 and CDR2 (germline): SEHNR, FQNEAQ (reference sequence). V was clipped by 6 bases and J by 3 bases; unmatched bases: 9. Here the CDR3 reads CASRRDRVGTDTQYF. Written as DNA, the CDR3 is TGTGCCAGCAGACGTGACAGGGTGGGAACAGATACGCAGTATTTT.

A few counts support this clonotype. At one end the junction does not follow the germline gene, possibly because of a read error. V is TRBV4-3 and J is TRBJ1-2, with 11 bases aligning to TRBD1. CDR1 is LGHNA and CDR2 is YSLEER in the germline V gene. The CDR3 spans 13 residues. DNA of the CDR3: TGCGCCAGCAGCCAATACAGGACAGGGGGCGAGGCCTTC. Translating gives CASSQYRTGGEAF.

This clonotype was seen a handful of times. This chain uses TRBV7-6 with TRBJ2-5; D might be TRBD1 (7 bases). CDR3 length: 16 residues. With 5 bases removed from V and 5 bases from J, the gap between germline ends came to 21 bases. In germline, CDR1 is SGHVS, CDR2 FNYEAQ. The CDR3 DNA follows: TGTGCCAGCAGCCTAGTTGCCCAGGGGGGTTGGGAGACCCAGTACTTC. This translates into CASSLVAQGGWETQYF.

This clonotype was counted only a few times. The chain links TRBV2 to TRBJ2-7; 7 bases agree with TRBD1. The CDR3 runs 16 residues. V gave up 10 bases and J gave up 0 bases; unmatched junction bases: 15. Germline loops: CDR1 SNHLY, CDR2 FYNNEI. As DNA, the CDR3 is TGTGCCATCAAGGGAATCACAGGGGAAGGCTCCTACGAGCAGTACTTC. Translation gives CAIKGITGEGSYEQYF.

CDR3 protein: CASSFRGPEKLFF. The CDR3 DNA reads as TGTGCCAGCAGCTTCCGGGGCCCCGAAAAACTGTTTTTT. The J gene is TRBJ1-4, the V gene TRBV7-8; D perhaps matches TRBD1 (5 bases). V gave up 3 bases and J gave up 8 bases, with 10 bases separating them. Per germline, CDR1 SGHVS and CDR2 FQNEAQ. CDR3 length: 13 residues.

J is TRBJ1-3 and V is TRBV4-3; D is ambiguous. The CDR3 totals 13 residues. V lost 0 bases and J 1 base, leaving 1 base between the germline ends. CDR1 LGHNA and CDR2 YSLEER come from the germline V gene. This CDR3 reads CASSQDSGNTIYF. Written as DNA, the CDR3 is TGCGCCAGCAGCCAAGATTCTGGAAACACCATATATTTT.

This clonotype was found a few times. The rearrangement uses TRBV6-2 or TRBV6-3 and TRBJ2-7; 13 bases line up with TRBD2. CDR1 and CDR2 from the germline V gene are MNHEY and SVGEGT. This CDR3 region has 19 residues. The V and J ends lost 0 bases and 0 bases, in that order; junction bases with no gene match: 8. CDR3 nucleotides: TGTGCCAGCAGTTACTCCCCCGGGACTAGCGGGGTTAGCTCCTACGAGCAGTACTTC. Translated: CASSYSPGTSGVSSYEQYF.

The table lists this clonotype with a few counts. J is TRBJ2-2 and V is TRBV5-6; perhaps TRBD2 as D (5 bases). Germline CDR1 reads SGHDT; CDR2 reads YYEEEE. Trimming shortened V by 7 bases and J by 3 bases, and 16 bases separated the two germline ends. The CDR3 extends over 15 amino acids. The CDR3 region is CASAVRRGDTGELFF. DNA of the CDR3: TGTGCCAGCGCCGTCAGACGGGGAGACACCGGGGAGCTGTTTTTT.

V gene TRBV12-3 or TRBV12-4 combines with J gene TRBJ1-6; D is possibly TRBD1 (5 bases). This CDR3 is built from 14 residues. Trimming shortened V by 5 bases and J by 11 bases, and 16 bases separated the two germline ends. The CDR3 nucleotides read TGTGCCAGCAGTACGACAGAGGGTTTTACACCCCTCCACTTT. It yields the protein CASSTTEGFTPLHF.

The rearrangement uses TRBV21-1 and TRBJ2-7; TRBD1 is the table's D call, not checked against the DNA. TRBV21-1 is flagged as a pseudogene. The CDR3 has 14 residues. CDR3 bases: TGTGCCAGCATCACCGGCCGGGAAACCCCCGAGCAGTACGTC. It codes for CASITGRETPEQYV.

V is TRBV28 and J is TRBJ1-1; D not certain. The CDR3 has 13 amino acids. Trimming stripped 3 bases from V and 1 base from J, with 6 bases between. Germline V lookup: CDR1 MDHEN, CDR2 SYDVKM. The CDR3: CASSFWANTEAFF. CDR3 DNA sequence: TGTGCCAGCAGTTTCTGGGCGAACACTGAAGCTTTCTTT. Full variable domain (rest looked up from reference TRBV28 and TRBJ1-1): DVKVTQSSRYLVKRTGEKVFLECVQDMDHENMFWYRQDPGLGLRLIYFSYDVKMKEKGDIPEGYSVSREKKERFSLILESASTNQTSMYLCASSFWANTEAFFGQGTRLTVV.

This chain joins TRBV20-1 and TRBJ1-4, with TRBD1 identical over 8 bases. V dropped 4 bases and J dropped 3; count of bases not matched to a gene: 1. CDR3 length equals 13 residues. Germline V gene lookup returns CDR1 DFQATT and CDR2 SNEGSKA (reference sequence). The CDR3 reads CSAKTGANEKLFF. For the CDR3, the DNA is TGCAGTGCTAAGACAGGGGCTAATGAAAAACTGTTTTTT.

This chain uses TRBV5-5 with TRBJ2-4; D is perhaps TRBD2 (6 bases). The CDR3 is made up of 13 amino acids. V was pared by 4 bases and J by 12 bases, with 17 bases between. Per the germline V gene, CDR1 is SGHKS and CDR2 is YYEKEE (reference sequence). CDR3 loop: CASSGRRELNQYF. In DNA, the CDR3 is TGTGCCAGCAGCGGACGCCGGGAGTTGAATCAGTACTTC.

This rearrangement joins TRBV12-3 or TRBV12-4 to TRBJ2-2; D may be TRBD1 or TRBD2 (5 bases each). Trimming pared 8 bases from V and 0 bases from J, leaving 10 bases between. The CDR3 spans 14 residues. DNA for the CDR3: TGTGCCAGCGGGGGACGGACGAACACCGGGGAGCTGTTTTTT. Protein sequence: CASGGRTNTGELFF.

This clonotype was counted between two and nine times. The chain recombines TRBV7-9 with TRBJ2-7, with no clear D. Germline assignment: CDR1 SEHNR and CDR2 FQNEAQ (reference sequence). Between the trimmed V and J ends, which lost 5 bases and 2 bases, there was a span of 13 bases. This CDR3 is 14 amino acids long. CDR3: CASSPLGGTYEQYV. The CDR3 DNA reads as TGTGCCAGCAGCCCCCTCGGCGGAACCTACGAGCAGTACGTC.

In this sample, this clonotype turned up many times. V usage is TRBV7-9 and J usage is TRBJ2-5; possibly TRBD1 or TRBD2 for D (5 bases each). This CDR3 spans 14 amino acids. Germline CDR1 and CDR2: SEHNR and FQNEAQ (reference sequence). The ends were cut back, 4 bases at V and 5 bases at J, with 14 bases in the middle. This CDR3 is CASSSNRGQETQYF. Here the CDR3 DNA reads TGTGCCAGCAGCTCCAACCGGGGCCAGGAGACCCAGTACTTC.

This clonotype was seen only a few times. The chain uses TRBV13 and TRBJ2-7, with 10 bases fitting TRBD2. The germline gives CDR1 PRHDT, CDR2 FYEKMQ (reference sequence). The V gene end was trimmed by 0 bases and the J gene end by 7 bases; junction bases not matched to a gene: 6. The CDR3 loop spans 15 amino acids. CDR3 amino acids: CASSLGLAGIEEQYF. The CDR3, as DNA: TGTGCCAGCAGCTTAGGACTAGCGGGGATCGAAGAGCAGTACTTC.

In this sample, this clonotype turned up a few times. This chain joins TRBV7-6 and TRBJ2-2; no clear D. V shed 8 bases and J shed 8 bases, with 6 bases lying between them. This CDR3 spans 10 amino acids. Germline V gives CDR1 SGHVS, CDR2 FNYEAQ. The CDR3 DNA follows: TGTGCCAGCCTCTGGGGGGAGCTGTTTTTT. It yields the protein CASLWGELFF.

This chain connects TRBV6-6 to TRBJ2-2; 10 nucleotides match TRBD2. The V gene's germline CDR1 is MNHNY and CDR2 SVGAGI (reference sequence). Trimming cost V 2 bases and J 0 bases; bases outside gene matches: 3. The CDR3 runs to 17 residues. In nucleotides, the CDR3 is TGTGCCAGCAGTTACCCGACTAGCGGGTCGAACACCGGGGAGCTGTTTTTT. Amino acids: CASSYPTSGSNTGELFF.

This clonotype turned up a few times. The J gene is TRBJ2-3, the V gene TRBV20-1; TRBD2 matches 7 bases. V was pared by 5 bases and J by 5 bases, with 10 bases of the junction left unmatched. This CDR3 region has 14 residues. Germline CDR1 is DFQATT and CDR2 is SNEGSKA (reference sequence). CDR3 sequence reads: CSAQGLVPGDTQYF. CDR3 bases: TGCAGTGCTCAAGGACTAGTTCCCGGAGATACGCAGTATTTT.

This clonotype was counted only a few times. As DNA, the CDR3 is TGTGCCAGCAGTAGCGGGAGGGGAGAAGAGACCCAGTACTTC. Amino acid sequence: CASSSGRGEETQYF. V usage is TRBV7-2 and J usage is TRBJ2-5, with 11 bases aligning to TRBD2. The length of the CDR3 is 14 residues. CDR1 and CDR2 (germline): SGHTA, FQGNSA. With V trimmed by 6 bases and J by 3 bases, 3 bases remained unmatched.